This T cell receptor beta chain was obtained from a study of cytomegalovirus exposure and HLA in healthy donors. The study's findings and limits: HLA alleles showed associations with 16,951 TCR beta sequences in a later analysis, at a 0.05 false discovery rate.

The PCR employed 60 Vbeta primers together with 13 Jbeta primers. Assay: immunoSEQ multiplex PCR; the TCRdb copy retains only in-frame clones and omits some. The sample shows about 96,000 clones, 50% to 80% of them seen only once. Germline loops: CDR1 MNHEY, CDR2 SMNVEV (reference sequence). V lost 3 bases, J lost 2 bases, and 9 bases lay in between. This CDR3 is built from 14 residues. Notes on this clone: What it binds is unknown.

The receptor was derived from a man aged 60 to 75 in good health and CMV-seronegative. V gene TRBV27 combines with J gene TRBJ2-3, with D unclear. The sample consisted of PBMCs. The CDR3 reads CASSFGANTDTQYF. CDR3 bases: TGTGCCAGCAGTTTCGGAGCAAACACAGATACGCAGTATTTT.